One T cell receptor beta chain is described in this entry. Only in-frame clones appear in the TCRdb table, and some are missing; sequencing was by immunoSEQ multiplex PCR. Of roughly 17,000 clones listed, around 80% are singletons. Trimming removed 2 bases from V and 9 bases from J; junction bases left unmatched: 4. The germline gives CDR1 MNHNS, CDR2 SASEGT. The CDR3 length is 14 residues. This record belongs to a study of ipilimumab plus nivolumab after autologous stem cell transplantation. Study summary: Patients received a median of roughly 5 ipilimumab and 8 nivolumab doses.

The sequencing here drew on PBMCs, taken in a trial of ipilimumab plus nivolumab as post-transplant consolidation. The rearrangement joins TRBV6-1 to TRBJ2-1, with 10 bases identical to TRBD2. The TCR originated in a male donor with diffuse large B-cell lymphoma. CDR3 DNA: TGTGCCAGCAGTGAAAGCGGGGGGGCCGGTGAGCAGTTCTTC. Protein: CASSESGGAGEQFF.